This T cell receptor beta chain was profiled in a study of early T cells in non-severe SARS-CoV-2 infection. Study details: Chains were unpaired, as sequencing was done on bulk RNA from unsorted whole blood. Study-wide points: VDJdb matches were skewed toward anti-spike CD8 T cell responses.

Individual cDNA molecules carried attached unique molecular identifiers. TCRdb reprocessed the 5' RACE reads with MiXCR, giving one entry per CDR3 protein. The sample records around 110,000 distinct CDR3 sequences, approximately 10% being singletons. Remarks on this clonotype: Its antigen is unidentified.

V gave up 3 bases and J gave up 6 bases; unmatched junction bases: 11. The germline V gene has CDR1 SGDLS and CDR2 YYNGEE. CDR3 size: 16 residues. This TCR was recovered from an adult who was a healthcare worker with PCR-confirmed SARS-CoV-2 infection or an uninfected control (not recorded which). The material sequenced was whole blood. The chain joins TRBV9 to TRBJ2-2; 7 bases match TRBD2. The CDR3 loop reads CASSEAGGTTAGELFF. Written as DNA, the CDR3 is TGTGCCAGCAGCGAGGCCGGTGGGACTACTGCCGGGGAGCTGTTTTTT.